Given below is one T cell receptor beta chain in context. Its antigen specificity is not known. No per-base quality is available; no much larger clone lies one base away. Expansion of CD8+CD57+ cells had been shown by flow cytometry in the patients chosen for sequencing. Severe acquired aplastic anemia was diagnosed in all patients according to International Study of Aplastic Anemia and Agranulocytosis and Camitta criteria. No therapy had been received by the patients at the time of blood sampling. TCR repertoires of sorted CD4+ and CD8+ blood T cells from severe aplastic anemia patients and healthy subjects were deep-sequenced in the study. Patients were enrolled under clinicaltrials.gov protocols 00001620, 01623167, 00001397, 00071045, 00081523 and 00961064 in the USA. Ficoll-Paque density gradient centrifugation was used to isolate peripheral blood mononuclear cells. Before DNA extraction, CD4+ and CD8+ T cells were sorted with FACS or magnetic beads.

TCR beta VDJ combination and CDR3 sequence profiling used genomic DNA as the template. An Illumina HiSeq 2000 was used for TCR repertoire sequencing. In the source study's methods: TRBV/TRBJ rearrangement plots, CDR3 size and DJ length profiles, and Simpson's diversity index were used to evaluate the repertoires. Whichever DNA sequence was most abundant in the deep sequencing data was defined as the immunodominant clone. CDR3 amino acid sequences were screened for sharing across subjects and compared with published repertoires and the VDJdb database. TCRdb handled the public reads itself, with Q25 trimming in fastp and clone calling in MiXCR, and kept productive beta chains. One record per CDR3 amino acid sequence lists the most common genes and DNA. What appears here as the V and J calls and clone size reflects TCRdb's work, not the paper's. The sample yields about 200,000 distinct CDR3 sequences; about 62% were counted once. The ten largest account for around 60% of the sample.

These data come from a study of CD8+CD57+ T cells in acquired aplastic anemia listed by TCRdb under 2018. Broadly, across the study: On average, sorted CD4+ and CD8+ cells yielded 3.2 ug of extracted DNA, with a range of about 0.18 to 27.4 ug. CD8+CD57+ expansion was defined as frequency above the mean frequency observed in healthy subjects. Findings and caveats that apply to the study as a whole: Patients and healthy controls showed no significant difference in CD8+ Simpson's diversity (P=0.060). Around 31 CD8+ CDR3 sequences were shared between patients and controls but appeared highly expressed in patients and within their immunodominant clones.

Sequencing was done on a sample of sorted CD4+, CD8+, or CD8+CD57+ T cells (not recorded which) from PBMCs. This receptor was identified in a human donor with aplastic anemia.

The nucleotides read TGTGCCAGCAGCTTGGGGACTAGCGGGGGACCATCCTACAATGAGCAGTTCTTC. Translated, this is CASSLGTSGGPSYNEQFF. This receptor chain uses TRBV7-8 and TRBJ2-1; the central 14 bases match TRBD2. V is trimmed back by 3 bases and J by 1 base, and the junction contains 5 bases that no gene match accounts for. Per the germline V gene, SGHVS is the CDR1 and FQNEAQ is the CDR2. Spanning cysteine to phenylalanine, the CDR3 consists of 18 amino acids. The DNA shown is the 54-base CDR3, in frame from base 1.